The 7 T cell receptor beta chains given below trace back to one sample, sequenced in a study of a mutant IDH1 vaccine in newly diagnosed glioma. Some clones are missing from TCRdb's copy, which holds only in-frame ones; the method was immunoSEQ multiplex PCR. The data show around 100,000 clones, with roughly 89% seen just once and approximately 0.8% held by the top ten. Regarding time point: week 47, end of study. Vaccination used 300 ug of mutant IDH1 20-mer peptide per dose, with topical imiquimod. The antigens these receptors bind are not known. The sequenced sample was PBMCs, obtained from a glioma patient whose treatment included an IDH1 peptide vaccine. Receptors were obtained from a woman aged 50 to 65 with glioma.

The chain carries TRBV2 and TRBJ1-2; 11 bases map to TRBD1. The V gene end was trimmed by 4 bases and the J gene end by 8 bases; junction bases not matched to a gene: 6. Germline V gene lookup returns CDR1 SNHLY and CDR2 FYNNEI. This CDR3 contains 14 residues. Written as DNA, the CDR3 is TGTGCCAGCAGTGGGACAGGGGGCGGGTTCGGCTACACCTTC. Its protein product is CASSGTGGGFGYTF.

This sequence joins TRBV27 and TRBJ1-2, with D tentatively TRBD1 (5 bases). Germline values: CDR1 MNHEY, CDR2 SMNVEV (reference sequence). The CDR3 is 12 residues long. Trimming shortened V by 4 bases and J by 7 bases, and 10 bases separated the two germline ends. Here the CDR3 reads CASSSGTFGYTF. The CDR3 DNA reads TGTGCCAGCAGTTCTGGGACGTTTGGCTACACCTTC.

The chain is built from TRBV28 and TRBJ1-5, with no clear D. The CDR3 is 14 residues long. The germline CDR1 and CDR2 sequences are MDHEN and SYDVKM. V lost 5 bases to trimming and J lost 5 bases, with 13 bases between them. The CDR3 spells CASSLRGWDQPQHF. Written as DNA, the CDR3 is TGTGCCAGCAGTCTTCGGGGTTGGGATCAGCCCCAGCATTTT.

In DNA, the CDR3 is TGTGCCAGCAGTTTACACACAGGGTCGGGGAACACTGAAGCTTTCTTT. Translation: CASSLHTGSGNTEAFF. The chain is built from TRBV28 and TRBJ1-1; tentative D call: TRBD1 (6 bases). This CDR3 is built from 16 residues. The germline gives CDR1 MDHEN, CDR2 SYDVKM. The V end lost 2 bases, the J end lost 1 base, and 14 bases lay between the germline ends.

As regards this clone: Other DNA sequences in the sample encode the same CDR3. The genes are TRBV7-9 and TRBJ2-1; 11 bases are a match to TRBD2. J was trimmed by 6 bases and V by 3 bases; bases with no gene match: 1. This CDR3 contains 14 residues. Germline CDR1 is SEHNR and CDR2 is FQNEAQ (reference sequence). The CDR3 spells CASSFGTSGNEQFF. The CDR3 coding sequence is TGTGCCAGCAGCTTCGGGACTAGCGGCAATGAGCAGTTCTTC.

The gene calls are TRBV19 and TRBJ2-7; D gene ambiguous. This CDR3 has 13 residues. Germline CDR1 LNHDA, CDR2 SQIVND (reference sequence). Trimming shortened V by 1 base and J by 0 bases, and 4 bases separated the two germline ends. The CDR3 protein is CASSIGSSYEQYF. The CDR3 DNA sequence: TGTGCCAGTAGTATAGGGTCCTCCTACGAGCAGTACTTC.

The chain joins TRBV29-1 to TRBJ2-1; perhaps TRBD1 as D (6 bases). The V end was cut by 6 bases, the J end by 3 bases, with 15 bases between. Germline lookup yields CDR1 SQVTM and CDR2 ANQGSEA. The CDR3 extends over 14 amino acids. CDR3 amino acids: CSVRQGRYYNEQFF. Written as DNA, the CDR3 is TGCAGCGTGCGTCAGGGGAGATACTACAATGAGCAGTTCTTC.